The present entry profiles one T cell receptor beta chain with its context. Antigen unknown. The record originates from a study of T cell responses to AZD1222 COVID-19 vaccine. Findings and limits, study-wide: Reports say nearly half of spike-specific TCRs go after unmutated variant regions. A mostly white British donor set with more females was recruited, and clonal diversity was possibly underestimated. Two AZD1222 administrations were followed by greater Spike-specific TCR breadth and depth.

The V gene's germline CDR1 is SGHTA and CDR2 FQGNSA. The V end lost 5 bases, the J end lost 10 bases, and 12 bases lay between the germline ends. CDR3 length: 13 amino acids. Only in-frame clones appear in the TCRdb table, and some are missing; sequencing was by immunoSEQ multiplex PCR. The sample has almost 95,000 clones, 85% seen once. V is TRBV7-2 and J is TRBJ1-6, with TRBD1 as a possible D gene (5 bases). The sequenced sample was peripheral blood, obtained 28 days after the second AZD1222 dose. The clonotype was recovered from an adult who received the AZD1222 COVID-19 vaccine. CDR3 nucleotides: TGTGCCAGCAGCCCTTCAGGGAAGTCACCCCTCCACTTT. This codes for CASSPSGKSPLHF.